A selection of T cell receptor beta chains follows, all from one sample in a study of blood T cells in healthy people across ages. MiXCR was run by TCRdb on the 5' RACE reads, yielding one entry per CDR3 protein. The sample holds roughly 410,000 distinct CDR3 sequences; 50% to 60% are singletons and the top ten take 45% to 65%. The sample comprised blood. The receptors here all came from a man aged 55-75 years in good health. CDR3s include the opening cysteine and the closing phenylalanine or tryptophan. The D gene is left open where the match is weak. Clone size appears in some rows only: once, few, many, or a class for an expanded clone.

j_call: TRBJ2-6
d_call: NA
v_call: TRBV10-3
clone_size: NA
cdr3_nt: TGTGCCATCTCTCAAACCCCCTCTGGGGCCAACGTCCTGACTTTC
cdr3_aa: CAISQTPSGANVLTF

j_call: TRBJ2-3
d_call: TRBD1
v_call: TRBV20-1
clone_size: many
cdr3_nt: TGCAGTGCTAGGCCGAGGGGGCTAGGGGATACGCAGTATTTT
cdr3_aa: CSARPRGLGDTQYF

j_call: TRBJ1-4
d_call: NA
v_call: TRBV4-1
clone_size: NA
cdr3_nt: TGCGCCAGCAGCCAAGATACGGGCAGGGGAGGGGAAAAACTGTTTTTT
cdr3_aa: CASSQDTGRGGEKLFF

j_call: TRBJ1-1
d_call: NA
v_call: TRBV5-1
clone_size: NA
cdr3_nt: TGCGCCAGCAGCTACACAGCGGGGGGGAACACTGAAGCTTTCTTT
cdr3_aa: CASSYTAGGNTEAFF

j_call: TRBJ2-1
d_call: NA
v_call: TRBV20-1
clone_size: NA
cdr3_nt: TGCAGTGCCGCCCGGGCTAGCAGAAACAATGAGCAGTTCTTC
cdr3_aa: CSAARASRNNEQFF

j_call: TRBJ2-7
d_call: NA
v_call: TRBV12-3/TRBV12-4
clone_size: NA
cdr3_nt: TGTGCCAGCAGTGTCCAAGGTCCCACCTACGAGCAGTACTTC
cdr3_aa: CASSVQGPTYEQYF

j_call: TRBJ2-3
d_call: NA
v_call: TRBV12-3/TRBV12-4
clone_size: NA
cdr3_nt: TGTGCCAGCAGGAGCAGGGTCATAGCAGATGCGCAGTATTTT
cdr3_aa: CASRSRVIADAQYF

j_call: TRBJ2-7
d_call: NA
v_call: TRBV30
clone_size: NA
cdr3_nt: TGTGCCTGGGAAGGTACAGGCCGGCGGTCCTACGAGCAGTACTTC
cdr3_aa: CAWEGTGRRSYEQYF

j_call: TRBJ2-1
d_call: NA
v_call: TRBV20-1
clone_size: NA
cdr3_nt: TGCAGTGCTAGAGTGGGGCTAGGTGAGCAGTTCTTC
cdr3_aa: CSARVGLGEQFF

j_call: TRBJ1-2
d_call: NA
v_call: TRBV4-3
clone_size: NA
cdr3_nt: TGCGCCAGCAGCCCCGGAGGAGGGAGCTATGGCTACACCTTC
cdr3_aa: CASSPGGGSYGYTF

j_call: TRBJ2-2
d_call: TRBD2
v_call: TRBV7-2
clone_size: NA
cdr3_nt: TGTGCCAGCAGCCCAGCGGGGGGGCCCTGCCGGGAGCTGTTTTTT
cdr3_aa: CASSPAGGPCRELFF

j_call: TRBJ2-4
d_call: TRBD1
v_call: TRBV6-7
clone_size: NA
cdr3_nt: TGTGCCAGCACCTTTACTCACAGGGGGGAAAGAGGGGACAACATTCAGTACTTC
cdr3_aa: CASTFTHRGERGDNIQYF

j_call: TRBJ2-3
d_call: NA
v_call: TRBV3-1
clone_size: NA
cdr3_nt: TGTGCCAGCAGCGGTGACGGGGGACGCACAGATACGCAGTATTTT
cdr3_aa: CASSGDGGRTDTQYF

j_call: TRBJ2-7
d_call: NA
v_call: TRBV2
clone_size: NA
cdr3_nt: TGTGCCAGCAGTGAGTCGGGGGTGCCGTACGAGCAGTACTTC
cdr3_aa: CASSESGVPYEQYF

j_call: TRBJ2-1
d_call: TRBD2
v_call: TRBV30
clone_size: NA
cdr3_nt: TGTGCCTGGAATGTAGCGGGGGGGCGTACGTTGTTCTTC
cdr3_aa: CAWNVAGGRTLFF

j_call: TRBJ2-1
d_call: TRBD2
v_call: TRBV7-2
clone_size: few
cdr3_nt: TGTGCCAGCCGAGGAGGTAGCGGGGTCCACAATGAGCAGTTCTTC
cdr3_aa: CASRGGSGVHNEQFF

j_call: TRBJ1-2
d_call: NA
v_call: TRBV20-1
clone_size: NA
cdr3_nt: TGCAGTGCTAGCGGCGACACATTTAACTATGGCTACACCTTC
cdr3_aa: CSASGDTFNYGYTF

j_call: TRBJ2-7
d_call: TRBD1
v_call: TRBV11-1
clone_size: few
cdr3_nt: TGTGCCAGCAGCTTAGTCGGGGACAGCTCCTACGAGCAGTACTTC
cdr3_aa: CASSLVGDSSYEQYF

j_call: TRBJ2-6
d_call: NA
v_call: TRBV4-2
clone_size: NA
cdr3_nt: TGTGCCGGCAGCCAAGATGGGTTCGCTGGGGCCAACGTCCTGACTTTC
cdr3_aa: CAGSQDGFAGANVLTF

j_call: TRBJ1-4
d_call: NA
v_call: TRBV29-1
clone_size: NA
cdr3_nt: TGCAGCGTTGGGGGCCTGACAGAACTGTTTTTT
cdr3_aa: CSVGGLTELFF

j_call: TRBJ1-1
d_call: TRBD1
v_call: TRBV20-1
clone_size: once
cdr3_nt: TGCAGTGCTAGAGGGTTCAGGGGGCGCGGAGCGGAGGGTGAAGCTTTCTTT
cdr3_aa: CSARGFRGRGAEGEAFF

j_call: TRBJ2-7
d_call: NA
v_call: TRBV20-1
clone_size: NA
cdr3_nt: TGCAGTGCTAGAGATCATTCTGGGGCATCCCCCTACGAGCAGTACTTC
cdr3_aa: CSARDHSGASPYEQYF

j_call: TRBJ1-2
d_call: TRBD1
v_call: TRBV9
clone_size: many
cdr3_nt: TGTGCCAGCAGCCCCAGACAGGGGGCGGGTGGCTACACCTTC
cdr3_aa: CASSPRQGAGGYTF

j_call: TRBJ2-7
d_call: NA
v_call: TRBV7-2
clone_size: NA
cdr3_nt: TGTGCCAGCAGCTCCGGGCGCGCCAGGGTTGGCTCCTACGAGCAGTACTTC
cdr3_aa: CASSSGRARVGSYEQYF

j_call: TRBJ2-7
d_call: TRBD1
v_call: TRBV6-1
clone_size: NA
cdr3_nt: TGTGCCAGCAGTGTTAGGGTGTTTGGGACAGGGACCCACGAGCAGTACTTC
cdr3_aa: CASSVRVFGTGTHEQYF

j_call: TRBJ2-5
d_call: NA
v_call: TRBV21-1
clone_size: many
cdr3_nt: TGTGCCAGCAGCAAAGAGGAATGGTGGGAGACCCAGTACTTC
cdr3_aa: CASSKEEWWETQYF

j_call: TRBJ2-3
d_call: NA
v_call: TRBV7-3
clone_size: many
cdr3_nt: TGTGCCAGCAGCGTAGCAGACACAGATACGCAGTATTTT
cdr3_aa: CASSVADTDTQYF

j_call: TRBJ1-2
d_call: NA
v_call: TRBV6-5
clone_size: once
cdr3_nt: TGTGCCAGCAGTTACCTGGGGGAGTCAGGCTATGGCTACACCTTC
cdr3_aa: CASSYLGESGYGYTF

j_call: TRBJ2-1
d_call: NA
v_call: TRBV27
clone_size: few
cdr3_nt: TGTGCCAGCAGTTTATTCGGACCTACCTACAATGAGCAGTTCTTC
cdr3_aa: CASSLFGPTYNEQFF

j_call: TRBJ2-7
d_call: NA
v_call: TRBV20-1
clone_size: NA
cdr3_nt: TGCAGTGCTAGAGGACACCGCTACGAGCAGTACTTC
cdr3_aa: CSARGHRYEQYF

j_call: TRBJ2-3
d_call: NA
v_call: TRBV20-1
clone_size: NA
cdr3_nt: TGCAGTGCTGACCAAGCTACAGGGCGTACAGATACGCAGTATTTT
cdr3_aa: CSADQATGRTDTQYF

j_call: TRBJ1-1
d_call: NA
v_call: TRBV29-1
clone_size: once
cdr3_nt: TGCAGCGTCTCCCACGGGGGGCTGAACACTGAAGCTTTCTTT
cdr3_aa: CSVSHGGLNTEAFF

j_call: TRBJ2-7
d_call: NA
v_call: TRBV9
clone_size: few
cdr3_nt: TGTGCCAGCAGCGTAGTAGGTGGGGTTAACAACGAGCAGTACTTC
cdr3_aa: CASSVVGGVNNEQYF

j_call: TRBJ2-5
d_call: NA
v_call: TRBV5-6
clone_size: NA
cdr3_nt: TGTGCCAGCAGCGTGTCCACAGGAAAAGAGACCCAGTACTTC
cdr3_aa: CASSVSTGKETQYF

j_call: TRBJ1-4
d_call: TRBD1
v_call: TRBV12-3/TRBV12-4
clone_size: NA
cdr3_nt: TGTGCCAGCAGGGGGACAGGGGAGACTAATGAAAAACTGTTTTTT
cdr3_aa: CASRGTGETNEKLFF

j_call: TRBJ2-7
d_call: TRBD2
v_call: TRBV29-1
clone_size: NA
cdr3_nt: TGCAGCATCTCGGGAGGCGGCGAGCAGTACTTC
cdr3_aa: CSISGGGEQYF

j_call: TRBJ2-7
d_call: NA
v_call: TRBV20-1
clone_size: NA
cdr3_nt: TGCAGTGCTAGAGATCCGACAGGTACCTACGAGCAGTACTTC
cdr3_aa: CSARDPTGTYEQYF

j_call: TRBJ2-3
d_call: NA
v_call: TRBV7-2
clone_size: many
cdr3_nt: TGTGCCAGCAGCTCGGAGGGGGGGTGGGATACGCAGTATTTT
cdr3_aa: CASSSEGGWDTQYF

j_call: TRBJ2-5
d_call: NA
v_call: TRBV27
clone_size: NA
cdr3_nt: TGTGCCAGCAGTTTGCCGGGGGCCCCGGTTCGGACCCAGTACTTC
cdr3_aa: CASSLPGAPVRTQYF

j_call: TRBJ2-3
d_call: NA
v_call: TRBV7-9
clone_size: NA
cdr3_nt: TGTGCCAGCAGCTCAGCCAACGGGGGCACAGATACGCAGTATTTT
cdr3_aa: CASSSANGGTDTQYF

j_call: TRBJ1-2
d_call: TRBD1
v_call: TRBV6-5
clone_size: NA
cdr3_nt: TGTGCCAGCAGTACCCGACAGGGACGAGGCTACACCTTC
cdr3_aa: CASSTRQGRGYTF

j_call: TRBJ2-3
d_call: TRBD2
v_call: TRBV4-2
clone_size: NA
cdr3_nt: TGTGCCAGCAGCCAAGGGCACGGGACTACGTACACAGATACGCAGTATTTT
cdr3_aa: CASSQGHGTTYTDTQYF

j_call: TRBJ1-2
d_call: NA
v_call: TRBV7-2
clone_size: NA
cdr3_nt: TGTGCCAGCAGTTCCCGCGCGGGCAGGGGTGGCTACACCTTC
cdr3_aa: CASSSRAGRGGYTF

j_call: TRBJ1-2
d_call: TRBD1
v_call: TRBV10-2
clone_size: NA
cdr3_nt: TGCGCCAGCAGTCAGGGGGCGTCGGGCTACACCTTC
cdr3_aa: CASSQGASGYTF

j_call: TRBJ2-3
d_call: TRBD2
v_call: TRBV20-1
clone_size: few
cdr3_nt: TGCAGTGCTAGAGATACCCTAGCGGGCAGCACAGATACGCAGTATTTT
cdr3_aa: CSARDTLAGSTDTQYF

j_call: TRBJ1-6
d_call: NA
v_call: TRBV10-3
clone_size: NA
cdr3_nt: TGTGCCATCAGTGAGAATCCGAGATCACCCCTCCACTTT
cdr3_aa: CAISENPRSPLHF

j_call: TRBJ2-3
d_call: TRBD1
v_call: TRBV20-1
clone_size: NA
cdr3_nt: TGCAGTGCCACCAGGCCAGGGGGCTGGGGCACAGATACGCAGTATTTT
cdr3_aa: CSATRPGGWGTDTQYF